These 2 T cell receptor beta chains came from one sample sequenced in a study of T cell responses to AZD1222 COVID-19 vaccine. Sequencing was performed with immunoSEQ multiplex PCR; in TCRdb, only in-frame clones are kept and a portion is missing. The table shows about 160,000 clones, with roughly 90% occurring only once. This material consisted of peripheral blood, taken 28 days after the second AZD1222 dose. These receptors originate from an adult who received the AZD1222 COVID-19 vaccine.

This clone occurred once. The chain employs TRBV6-1 and TRBJ2-2; D is uncertain. CDR1 is MNHNS, CDR2 SASEGT, per germline. This CDR3 region has 14 residues. The V end lost 1 base, the J end lost 3 bases, and 6 bases lay between the germline ends. In DNA form, the CDR3 reads TGTGCCAGCAGTGAAGGTAGACACACCGGGGAGCTGTTTTTT. Translated, it gives CASSEGRHTGELFF.

This rearrangement joins TRBV19 to TRBJ1-6; 7 positions match TRBD1. This CDR3 region has 14 residues. Germline-derived CDR1 and CDR2 are LNHDA and SQIVND (reference sequence). Losses at the gene ends were 5 bases for V and 8 bases for J; bases not matched to a gene: 6. The CDR3 protein is CASSGGQADSPLHF. For the CDR3, the DNA is TGTGCCAGTAGTGGTGGACAGGCGGATTCACCCCTCCACTTT.